The 8 T cell receptor beta chains below were found in one sample sequenced in a study of shared clonotypes between healthy human individuals. In the naive CD8 group, cells lacked CD45RO and were positively selected for CCR7, so terminally differentiated effector memory CD45RA+ cells were left out. This table comes from immunoSEQ multiplex PCR, and its TCRdb copy is limited to in-frame clones, with some not included. This sample has roughly 2.1 million clones, with about 93% found just once. Input material: naive CD8+ T cells from PBMCs. The receptors derive from a man younger than 35 in good health. Some clones in this sample may be carry-over from other donors' samples.

V gene TRBV10-3 combines with J gene TRBJ2-3, with no clear D. This CDR3 has 15 residues. Germline V CDR1 and CDR2: ENHRY, SYGVKD. Trimming shortened V by 0 bases and J by 2 bases, and 9 bases separated the two germline ends. The CDR3 reads CAISESFSHTDTQYF. The CDR3 bases are TGTGCCATCAGTGAGTCGTTTTCTCACACAGATACGCAGTATTTT.

The chain couples TRBV27 to TRBJ1-2; 9 nucleotides match TRBD1. Germline values: CDR1 MNHEY, CDR2 SMNVEV (reference sequence). This CDR3 spans 15 amino acids. Losses at the gene ends were 6 bases for V and 2 bases for J; bases not matched to a gene: 7. CDR3 amino acids: CASRWGQGLNYGYTF. CDR3 sequence (DNA): TGTGCCAGCAGGTGGGGACAGGGACTGAACTATGGCTACACCTTC.

The chain has TRBV15 and TRBJ2-1, with 8 bases matching TRBD1. The CDR3 length is 23 residues. V was pared by 0 bases and J by 5 bases, with 27 bases of the junction left unmatched. Germline V gene lookup returns CDR1 LNHNV and CDR2 YYDKDF (reference sequence). In DNA, the CDR3 is TGTGCCACCAGCAGAGATATCGGGGTGAACAGGGGGGCCGACGACCAATACAACAATGAGCAGTTCTTC. This translates into CATSRDIGVNRGADDQYNNEQFF.

A single count supports this clone. The rearrangement uses TRBV19 and TRBJ2-7, with D perhaps matching TRBD1 (5 bases). The length of the CDR3 is 13 residues. Trimming removed 5 bases from V and 3 bases from J, with 11 bases in between. Germline CDR1 LNHDA, CDR2 SQIVND (reference sequence). The chain's CDR3 is CASSPQDSYEQYF. The CDR3 DNA reads as TGTGCCAGTAGTCCTCAAGACAGCTACGAGCAGTACTTC.

The chain joins TRBV19 to TRBJ2-1; possible D gene TRBD2, 6 bases. Germline V gene sequence: CDR1 LNHDA, CDR2 SQIVND (reference sequence). V was shortened by 7 bases and J by 6 bases, with 22 bases between the two germline ends. The CDR3 consists of 16 residues. The CDR3 DNA is TGTGCCAGTACCCCCTCACGAGTTGCGGGGTCCAATGAGCAGTTCTTC. As protein: CASTPSRVAGSNEQFF.

The CDR3 bases are TGTGCCAGCAGTGGGGACAGGGTAAGGTACAATGAGCAGTTCTTC. Translating gives CASSGDRVRYNEQFF. V is TRBV6-1 and J is TRBJ2-1, with TRBD1 matching over 9 bases. The junction had 5 bases not matched to a gene; V was cut back by 4 bases and J by 4 bases. There are 15 residues in the CDR3. Looked up from germline, CDR1 is MNHNS and CDR2 is SASEGT.

The J gene is TRBJ2-3, the V gene TRBV7-9; 9 bases line up with TRBD2. CDR1 is SEHNR, CDR2 FQNEAQ, per germline (reference sequence). V was clipped by 5 bases and J by 5 bases; unmatched bases: 8. The CDR3 covers 15 residues. The CDR3 DNA is TGTGCCAGCAGCAGGCTAGCGGGAACCTTAGATACGCAGTATTTT. This sequence encodes CASSRLAGTLDTQYF.

This chain links TRBV7-6 with TRBJ2-2; 12 bases align to TRBD2. V gave up 7 bases and J gave up 5 bases; unmatched junction bases: 8. Germline CDR1 SGHVS, CDR2 FNYEAQ. The CDR3 extends over 16 amino acids. The CDR3 is CASTRLAGDETGELFF. CDR3 nucleotides: TGTGCCAGCACCCGACTAGCGGGAGACGAAACCGGGGAGCTGTTTTTT.